The 26 T cell receptor beta chains listed next were all sequenced from one sample in a study of vaccination and CD4 T cells after COVID-19 (dated by TCRdb to 2021 to 2024). The library was made by PCR. TCRdb records Illumina iSeq 100 as the sequencer. TCRdb reworked the public reads: Q25 trimming with fastp, MiXCR clone assembly, productive beta chains retained. When rows share a CDR3 protein, they turn into one entry using the most common DNA and genes. The sample yields 15,000 to 16,000 distinct CDR3 sequences; approximately 71% were counted once. The ten largest make up 0.9% to 1.2% of the sample. The sequencing used CD4+ T cells from blood, collected after SARS-CoV-2 vaccination. These TCRs come from a human donor who had recovered from COVID-19.

The V call is TRBV19, the J call TRBJ2-3; D is possibly TRBD1 or TRBD2 (5 bases each). V was clipped by 5 bases and J by 1 base, with 16 bases between them. The V gene's germline CDR1 is LNHDA and CDR2 SQIVND (reference sequence). This CDR3 spans 16 amino acids. CDR3 loop: CASSGTGWYGTDTQYF. The CDR3 coding sequence is TGTGCCAGTAGTGGGACGGGGTGGTATGGCACAGATACGCAGTATTTT.

The chain carries TRBV5-1 and TRBJ1-1; TRBD1 matches 8 bases. The ends lost 0 bases at V and 5 bases at J; junction bases unmatched: 3. Germline loops: CDR1 SGHRS, CDR2 YFSETQ. The CDR3 length is 14 residues. The CDR3 coding sequence is TGCGCCAGCAGCTTGGGGGACAGGAGGACTGAAGCTTTCTTT. It codes for CASSLGDRRTEAFF.

This clonotype was counted a single time. V gene TRBV20-1 combines with J gene TRBJ2-3; D is ambiguous. Germline values: CDR1 DFQATT, CDR2 SNEGSKA (reference sequence). Trimming removed 1 base at V and 0 bases at J, with 2 bases between. This CDR3 region has 12 residues. The CDR3 nucleotides are TGCAGTGCTAGAGCGAGCACAGATACGCAGTATTTT. Translating it yields CSARASTDTQYF.

Only a few counts were recorded for this clonotype. V gene TRBV6-1 combines with J gene TRBJ1-2, with 8 bases that match TRBD1. The CDR3 is made up of 16 amino acids. After removal of 7 bases from V and 0 bases from J, the junction contained 10 bases not matched to a gene. Germline V gives CDR1 MNHNS, CDR2 SASEGT. CDR3 in DNA: TGTGCCAGCATACCAACAGGGGGAGGTTCTAACTATGGCTACACCTTC. Residues: CASIPTGGGSNYGYTF.

This clonotype was seen only once. This sequence joins TRBV6-1 and TRBJ2-1, with 8 nucleotides matching TRBD1. The CDR3 extends over 12 amino acids. From germline, CDR1 is MNHNS and CDR2 SASEGT. V shed 6 bases, J shed 7 bases, and the junction held 2 bases outside the gene matches. CDR3 residues: CASSRTGNEQFF. The CDR3, as DNA: TGTGCCAGCAGCAGGACAGGGAATGAGCAGTTCTTC.

The rearrangement links TRBV5-8 to TRBJ2-2; D unclear. Germline loops: CDR1 SGHTS, CDR2 YDEGEE. This CDR3 has 16 amino acids. Trimming removed 1 base from V and 5 bases from J, with 15 bases in between. CDR3 residues: CASSLKSLRLTGELFF. In DNA, the CDR3 is TGTGCCAGCAGCTTGAAGTCCCTCCGGCTGACCGGGGAGCTGTTTTTT. Variable domain in full (rest from reference TRBV5-8 and TRBJ2-2): EAGVTQSPTHLIKTRGQQATLRCSPISGHTSVYWYQQALGLGLQFLLWYDEGEERNRGNFPPRFSGRQFPNYSSELNVNALELEDSALYLCASSLKSLRLTGELFFGEGSRLTVL.

The chain recombines TRBV30 with TRBJ1-4; 7 bases agree with TRBD1. With V trimmed by 3 bases and J by 13 bases, 5 bases remained unmatched. In germline, CDR1 is GTSNPN, CDR2 SVGIG (reference sequence). The CDR3 has 11 amino acids. The CDR3 sequence: CAWSHRQGLFF. The CDR3 nucleotides are TGTGCCTGGAGCCATCGACAGGGACTGTTTTTT. The whole variable domain, remainder taken from reference TRBV30 and TRBJ1-4, is SQTIHQWPATLVQPVGSPLSLECTVEGTSNPNLYWYRQAAGRGLQLLFYSVGIGQISSEVPQNLSASRPQDRQFILSSKKLLLSDSGFYLCAWSHRQGLFFGSGTQLSVL.

This chain joins TRBV6-1 and TRBJ2-7; 10 bases line up with TRBD2. Germline CDR1 reads MNHNS; CDR2 reads SASEGT. The CDR3 loop spans 13 amino acids. The J segment lost 2 bases and the V segment lost 7 bases, leaving 2 bases of the junction unmatched. For the CDR3, the DNA is TGTGCCAGCACAGCGGGAGGGGCCTACGAGCAGTACTTC. Protein sequence: CASTAGGAYEQYF.

This clonotype was detected only a few times. The genes are TRBV24-1 and TRBJ2-5; D gene uncertain. The V end was cut by 3 bases, the J end by 1 base, with 5 bases between. Germline CDR1 and CDR2: KGHDR and SFDVKD. The CDR3 is made up of 13 amino acids. DNA of the CDR3: TGTGCCACCAGTGATGGCAGCCAAGAGACCCAGTACTTC. It codes for CATSDGSQETQYF.

The rearrangement joins TRBV7-9 to TRBJ2-1; D gene uncertain. The tail of the sequence fits TRBJ2-7 better, so the J call may be wrong. The CDR3 is made up of 14 amino acids. Germline-derived CDR1 and CDR2 are SEHNR and FQNEAQ (reference sequence). The chain's CDR3 is CASSLGSGVHEQYF. CDR3 nucleotide sequence: TGTGCCAGCAGCTTAGGATCGGGTGTCCACGAGCAGTACTTC.

The V gene is TRBV7-9, the J gene TRBJ1-1; unclear D gene. The CDR3 is 11 residues long. V was trimmed by 5 bases and J by 7 bases, leaving 8 bases between them. Germline values: CDR1 SEHNR, CDR2 FQNEAQ (reference sequence). For the CDR3, the DNA is TGTGCCAGCAGCCCTCTGGTTGAAGCTTTCTTT. Translating gives CASSPLVEAFF. Looking up the rest from reference TRBV7-9 and TRBJ1-1 gives the full variable domain: DTGVSQNPRHKITKRGQNVTFRCDPISEHNRLYWYRQTLGQGPEFLTYFQNEAQLEKSRLLSDRFSAERPKGSFSTLEIQRTEQGDSAMYLCASSPLVEAFFGQGTRLTVV.

The CDR3 reads CASSLGWKGATNNYGYTF. DNA for the CDR3: TGTGCCAGCAGCTTAGGGTGGAAGGGGGCGACGAACAACTATGGCTACACCTTC. V is TRBV7-9 and J is TRBJ1-2, with TRBD1 matching over 7 bases. J lost 2 bases, V lost 1 base, and 13 bases had no gene match. Germline V gene lookup returns CDR1 SEHNR and CDR2 FQNEAQ (reference sequence). The CDR3 runs to 18 residues.

J is TRBJ1-4 and V is TRBV20-1, with a possible D match to TRBD1 (6 bases). Trimming took 6 bases from V and 1 from J, leaving 21 bases between them. Germline CDR1 DFQATT, CDR2 SNEGSKA (reference sequence). The CDR3 has 17 amino acids. CDR3 sequence (DNA): TGCAGTGCCCCCCCTTTAAAACAGGGACTAACTAATGAAAAACTGTTTTTT. It encodes CSAPPLKQGLTNEKLFF.

The chain joins TRBV7-3 to TRBJ2-5; D may be TRBD2 (5 bases). Germline V gene sequence: CDR1 SGHTA, CDR2 FQGTGA. This CDR3 comprises 13 residues. Trimming took 1 base from V and 3 from J, leaving 6 bases between them. The CDR3 region has the DNA TGTGCCAGCAGCTTAAGGCGGGAAGAGACCCAGTACTTC. Amino acid sequence: CASSLRREETQYF.

The rearrangement joins TRBV18 to TRBJ2-5, with a tentative D call TRBD1 (6 bases). This CDR3 spans 14 amino acids. Germline CDR1 is KGHSH and CDR2 is LQKENI. V lost 1 base to trimming and J lost 5 bases, with 11 bases between them. The CDR3 loop reads CASSPLAGVETQYF. CDR3 bases: TGTGCCAGCTCACCACTAGCAGGGGTGGAGACCCAGTACTTC.

This sequence joins TRBV19 and TRBJ1-2; TRBD1 is a possible D gene (5 bases). CDR1 is LNHDA, CDR2 SQIVND, per germline (reference sequence). V shed 6 bases and J shed 2 bases, with 10 bases lying between them. The CDR3 extends over 13 amino acids. Written as DNA, the CDR3 is TGTGCCAGTAGATCGGGACTGAACTATGGCTACACCTTC. This encodes CASRSGLNYGYTF.

This clonotype was seen a single time. The gene calls are TRBV6-5 and TRBJ1-3; D is unresolved. The germline gives CDR1 MNHEY, CDR2 SVGAGI. The CDR3 is 14 amino acids. V was cut by 2 bases and J by 2 bases, with 7 bases left in between. The chain's CDR3 is CASSYRVPGNTIYF. The CDR3 DNA follows: TGTGCCAGCAGTTACAGGGTCCCTGGAAACACCATATATTTT.

In this sample, this clonotype turned up a few times. The chain joins TRBV15 to TRBJ1-5, with D uncertain. Germline V gives CDR1 LNHNV, CDR2 YYDKDF (reference sequence). V was cut by 5 bases and J by 0 bases, with 5 bases left in between. This CDR3 has 13 amino acids. CDR3 in amino acids: CATSRSSNQPQHF. The CDR3, as DNA: TGTGCCACCAGCCGGTCTAGCAATCAGCCCCAGCATTTT.

The J gene is TRBJ2-7, the V gene TRBV6-1; 7 nucleotides line up with TRBD1. The CDR3 contains 14 residues. The junction had 10 bases not matched to a gene; V was cut back by 6 bases and J by 5 bases. CDR1 and CDR2 from the germline V gene are MNHNS and SASEGT. Written as DNA, the CDR3 is TGTGCCAGCAGGTCGTCGGACAGGAACCACGAGCAGTACTTC. It codes for CASRSSDRNHEQYF.

The J gene is TRBJ1-5, the V gene TRBV6-2 or TRBV6-3; no reliable D call. There are 15 residues in the CDR3. Trimming pared 5 bases from V and 9 bases from J, leaving 20 bases between. The germline gives CDR1 MNHEY, CDR2 SVGEGT. The chain's CDR3 is CASSDNRPDVWPQHF. The DNA for the CDR3 is TGTGCCAGCAGTGACAATAGACCGGACGTGTGGCCCCAGCATTTT.

The rearrangement joins TRBV7-3 to TRBJ2-2; 8 bases are a match to TRBD1. The V gene's germline CDR1 is SGHTA and CDR2 FQGTGA. The CDR3 totals 18 residues. Trimming at V came to 5 bases and at J to 6 bases, leaving 17 bases not matched to a gene. CDR3 sequence (DNA): TGTGCCAGCAGCAGCAACAGGGGGAGAGGGCCCCGCGCCGGGGAGCTGTTTTTT. Its protein is CASSSNRGRGPRAGELFF.

The chain carries TRBV19 and TRBJ1-1, with 7 bases lining up with TRBD1. The CDR3 consists of 15 residues. Germline values: CDR1 LNHDA, CDR2 SQIVND (reference sequence). V was pared by 5 bases and J by 2 bases, with 8 bases of the junction left unmatched. The CDR3 nucleotides are TGTGCCAGTAGTTCCCGGGGACAGCCAAACACTGAAGCTTTCTTT. Its translation is CASSSRGQPNTEAFF.

This sequence joins TRBV11-2 and TRBJ2-5; D possibly corresponds to TRBD1 (5 bases). The CDR3 loop spans 15 amino acids. V was pared by 5 bases and J by 5 bases, with 18 bases between. Germline CDR1 SGHAT, CDR2 FQNNGV. The chain's CDR3 is CASSQGVALRETQYF. The CDR3 DNA reads TGTGCCAGCAGCCAAGGGGTAGCCCTCCGGGAGACCCAGTACTTC.

The V gene is TRBV20-1, the J gene TRBJ2-1; 7 bases map to TRBD2. CDR1 DFQATT and CDR2 SNEGSKA come from the germline V gene (reference sequence). The CDR3 extends over 15 amino acids. J lost 9 bases, V lost 4 bases, and 15 bases had no gene match. CDR3 sequence reads: CSAKYQTREGLEQFF. The DNA of the CDR3 is TGCAGTGCTAAATACCAGACGAGGGAGGGCCTTGAGCAGTTCTTC.

This clonotype has more than one count but fewer than ten. V is TRBV20-1 and J is TRBJ1-1, with D perhaps TRBD1 (5 bases). Germline V lookup: CDR1 DFQATT, CDR2 SNEGSKA (reference sequence). The CDR3 spans 14 residues. The V and J ends lost 3 bases and 4 bases respectively, with 15 bases between them. CDR3 sequence: CSASVRRGFTEAFF. The CDR3 DNA reads as TGCAGTGCTAGTGTGCGACGGGGCTTCACTGAAGCTTTCTTT.

The rearrangement links TRBV27 to TRBJ2-3; TRBD2 matches 9 bases. The trim removed 7 bases at V and 4 bases at J, leaving 9 bases unmatched. Germline lookup yields CDR1 MNHEY and CDR2 SMNVEV (reference sequence). The CDR3 is 15 amino acids. The CDR3, as DNA: TGTGCCAGCAAAGTAGCGGGAGCTTTCGCAGATACGCAGTATTTT. Amino acid sequence: CASKVAGAFADTQYF.